These 21 T cell receptor beta chains came from one sample sequenced in a study of shared clonotypes between healthy human individuals (dated by TCRdb to about 2020). The library was generated by the immunoSEQ multiplex PCR assay. TCRdb took this table from immuneACCESS and kept in-frame rearrangements with V and J called. Such tables lack part of the clones; where checked against another copy, unresolved V genes explain under half of the gap, and the rest is unexplained. The sample table shows approximately 1,000,000 clones, and about 84% are seen once. The ten largest make up approximately 0.52% of the sample. Source material: memory CD4+ T cells from PBMCs. What the cell subset or site label conveys for this sample: CD45RA-negative fraction. These receptors were obtained from a man younger than 35 in good health. Some clones in this sample may be carry-over from other donors' samples.

This clone was picked up a small number of times. V gene TRBV7-8 combines with J gene TRBJ1-1; TRBD1 might be the D (6 bases). Germline V gene data show CDR1 as SGHVS and CDR2 as FQNEAQ. The CDR3 extends over 15 amino acids. V lost 2 bases and J lost 5, with 15 bases in between. In DNA form, the CDR3 reads TGTGCCAGCAGCTTACTTTGGGGGGCGAGGACTGAAGCTTTCTTT. Encoded protein: CASSLLWGARTEAFF.

This clone was detected only a few times. V and J are TRBV28 and TRBJ1-5, with D unresolved. Germline-derived CDR1 and CDR2 are MDHEN and SYDVKM. V gave up 2 bases and J gave up 7 bases, with 15 bases separating them. The CDR3 loop spans 15 amino acids. The CDR3, as DNA: TGTGCCAGCAGTTTACCCCCCCTCTATGGGCAGCCCCAGCATTTT. Amino acids: CASSLPPLYGQPQHF. The full variable domain, with the rest looked up from reference TRBV28 and TRBJ1-5, is DVKVTQSSRYLVKRTGEKVFLECVQDMDHENMFWYRQDPGLGLRLIYFSYDVKMKEKGDIPEGYSVSREKKERFSLILESASTNQTSMYLCASSLPPLYGQPQHFGDGTRLSIL.

The chain couples TRBV5-4 to TRBJ2-7, with 10 bases fitting TRBD2. Per germline, CDR1 SGHNT and CDR2 YYREEE (reference sequence). The CDR3 contains 14 residues. V was pared by 4 bases and J by 2 bases, with 3 bases of the junction left unmatched. CDR3 in amino acids: CASSEAGGPYEQYF. For the CDR3, the DNA is TGTGCCAGCAGCGAAGCGGGAGGGCCCTACGAGCAGTACTTC.

V is TRBV7-6 and J is TRBJ2-7; D may be TRBD2 (6 bases). Trimming removed 2 bases at V and 5 bases at J, with 13 bases between. CDR1 and CDR2 from the germline V gene are SGHVS and FNYEAQ. The CDR3 loop spans 14 amino acids. The CDR3: CASSLFPGVDEQYF. Here the CDR3 DNA reads TGTGCCAGCAGCTTATTCCCGGGGGTTGACGAGCAGTACTTC.

The sample holds many counts of this clone. The chain employs TRBV28 and TRBJ2-1; TRBD1 is a possible D gene (5 bases). This CDR3 is built from 13 residues. The germline V gene has CDR1 MDHEN and CDR2 SYDVKM. V lost 5 bases and J 16 bases, leaving 21 bases between the germline ends. CDR3 coding DNA: TGTGCCAGCAGTCCCTCCAAAGACAGATCCCCCTTCTTC. Translated: CASSPSKDRSPFF.

In regard to this clone: Other DNA sequences in the sample encode the same CDR3. The CDR3 DNA sequence: TGTGCCAGCAGTTACAGGGGTTTTGGAAACACCATATATTTT. It yields the protein CASSYRGFGNTIYF. The gene calls are TRBV6-5 and TRBJ1-3, with D possibly matching TRBD1 (5 bases). The CDR3 spans 14 residues. Trimming stripped 2 bases from V and 3 bases from J, with 8 bases between. Germline V CDR1 and CDR2: MNHEY, SVGAGI.

In its sample, this clone was seen once. The V gene is TRBV11-2, the J gene TRBJ2-3; D perhaps matches TRBD1 (6 bases). V was shortened by 2 bases and J by 2 bases, with 8 bases between the two germline ends. There are 14 residues in the CDR3. Looked up from germline, CDR1 is SGHAT and CDR2 is FQNNGV. The CDR3 spells CASSLRDITDTQYF. The CDR3 bases are TGTGCCAGCAGCTTACGGGACATCACAGATACGCAGTATTTT.

With regard to this clone: A far bigger clonotype differs at one base, so this is likely a read error. The sample contains more than one DNA sequence encoding this CDR3. This chain uses TRBV6-6 with TRBJ1-4; a possible D gene is TRBD1 (5 bases). Germline CDR1 reads MNHNY; CDR2 reads SVGAGI (reference sequence). This CDR3 is 13 amino acids long. Trimming removed 2 bases at V and 7 bases at J, with 8 bases between. The CDR3 coding sequence is TGTGCCAGCAGTTACAGGGGAGGTGAAAAACTGTTTTTT. Residues: CASSYRGGEKLFF.

The chain carries TRBV5-5 and TRBJ1-4, with 9 bases matching TRBD1. V lost 4 bases to trimming and J lost 10 bases; unmatched junction nucleotides: 8. Per germline, CDR1 SGHKS and CDR2 YYEKEE (reference sequence). The CDR3 is 14 amino acids. The CDR3 nucleotides read TGTGCCAGCAGCCCCAGGACAGGGGATGGAAAACTGTTTTTT. Amino acids: CASSPRTGDGKLFF.

The J gene is TRBJ1-1, the V gene TRBV7-3; the D gene is possibly TRBD1 (5 bases). The germline gives CDR1 SGHTA, CDR2 FQGTGA. The CDR3 spans 15 residues. The V end was cut by 5 bases, the J end by 4 bases, with 17 bases between. The CDR3 protein is CASSPDFGRGTEAFF. CDR3 nucleotide sequence: TGTGCCAGCAGCCCCGACTTCGGTAGGGGCACTGAAGCTTTCTTT.

The rearrangement joins TRBV11-2 to TRBJ2-1, with 12 bases identical to TRBD2. V lost 5 bases to trimming and J lost 7 bases; unmatched junction nucleotides: 9. Per germline, CDR1 SGHAT and CDR2 FQNNGV. The CDR3 has 16 residues. CDR3 coding DNA: TGTGCCAGCAGCCCACGACTAGCGGGAGCGGGTAATGAGCAGTTCTTC. The encoded protein is CASSPRLAGAGNEQFF.

Of note for this clone: Other DNA sequences in the same sample also yield this CDR3. This rearrangement joins TRBV5-6 to TRBJ2-7; D is possibly TRBD2 (5 bases). The V end was cut by 0 bases, the J end by 6 bases, with 10 bases between. There are 13 residues in the CDR3. Germline V gene lookup returns CDR1 SGHDT and CDR2 YYEEEE. The CDR3 loop is CASSLDRGSEQYF. CDR3 bases: TGTGCCAGCAGCTTGGATCGGGGTAGCGAGCAGTACTTC. The full variable domain, with the rest looked up from reference TRBV5-6 and TRBJ2-7, is DAGVTQSPTHLIKTRGQQVTLRCSPKSGHDTVSWYQQALGQGPQFIFQYYEEEERQRGNFPDRFSGHQFPNYSSELNVNALLLGDSALYLCASSLDRGSEQYFGPGTRLTVT.

V and J are TRBV10-1 and TRBJ2-7; 8 bases align to TRBD1. Germline V gives CDR1 WNHNN, CDR2 SYGVQD (reference sequence). The V segment lost 4 bases and the J segment 3 bases; nucleotides outside the gene matches: 5. CDR3 length: 14 residues. The CDR3, as DNA: TGCGCCAGCAGTGCAGGGGGCGGACACTACGAGCAGTACTTC. Protein: CASSAGGGHYEQYF.

This clone has only one observation. This rearrangement joins TRBV2 to TRBJ2-4; D tentatively fits TRBD1 or TRBD2 (6 bases each). V lost 4 bases, J lost 0 bases, and 13 bases lay in between. From germline, CDR1 is SNHLY and CDR2 FYNNEI. CDR3 length equals 16 residues. Here the CDR3 reads CASSVLRGLAKNIQYF. The CDR3 bases are TGTGCCAGCAGTGTTCTTCGGGGGCTAGCCAAAAACATTCAGTACTTC. The full variable domain, completed using reference TRBV2 and TRBJ2-4, is EPEVTQTPSHQVTQMGQEVILRCVPISNHLYFYWYRQILGQKVEFLVSFYNNEISEKSEIFDDQFSVERPDGSNFTLKIRSTKLEDSAMYFCASSVLRGLAKNIQYFGAGTRLSVL.

This chain joins TRBV7-9 and TRBJ2-1; D remains ambiguous. CDR3 length: 14 amino acids. Trimming took off 3 bases at V and 7 bases at J, with 13 bases between the two ends. Germline-derived CDR1 and CDR2 are SEHNR and FQNEAQ (reference sequence). CDR3 residues: CASSFGLVRNEQFF. The CDR3 DNA reads TGTGCCAGCAGCTTCGGTCTGGTTAGGAATGAGCAGTTCTTC.

This clone was picked up one time. The chain links TRBV30 to TRBJ1-5; D is undetermined. Deletions cut 2 bases from V and 5 bases from J, with 31 bases between. The CDR3 has 20 residues. Germline assignment: CDR1 GTSNPN and CDR2 SVGIG (reference sequence). The CDR3 nucleotides are TGTGCCTGGAGTCCCATGAAATTTGTAGTCCATGGAGGTCCGTATCAGCCCCAGCATTTT. Amino acids: CAWSPMKFVVHGGPYQPQHF.

V gene TRBV2 combines with J gene TRBJ2-2; D remains ambiguous. The CDR3 has 15 amino acids. The V end lost 8 bases, the J end lost 1 base, and 14 bases lay between the germline ends. CDR1 is SNHLY, CDR2 FYNNEI, per germline. CDR3 coding DNA: TGTGCCAGCTCTGGGGTGAAAGTGAACACCGGGGAGCTGTTTTTT. Translating it yields CASSGVKVNTGELFF.

The chain employs TRBV18 and TRBJ2-3; D remains ambiguous. This CDR3 region has 14 residues. V shed 3 bases and J shed 2 bases, with 9 bases lying between them. Germline CDR1 is KGHSH and CDR2 is LQKENI. CDR3 loop: CASSPGPTTDTQYF. The CDR3 DNA sequence: TGTGCCAGCTCACCCGGGCCCACCACAGATACGCAGTATTTT.

The chain has TRBV15 and TRBJ1-1, with 8 nucleotides matching TRBD1. Looked up from germline, CDR1 is LNHNV and CDR2 is YYDKDF (reference sequence). Germline trimming cut 3 bases from V and 11 bases from J; bases unmatched to any gene: 5. This CDR3 is 12 amino acids long. The chain's CDR3 is CATSRATGAAFF. CDR3 in DNA: TGTGCCACCAGCAGGGCGACAGGGGCGGCTTTCTTT.

This clone has more than one count but fewer than ten. The chain couples TRBV10-2 to TRBJ2-5; 8 bases are a match to TRBD2. The CDR3 contains 15 residues. The V and J ends lost 4 bases and 4 bases, in that order; junction bases with no gene match: 8. CDR1 WSHSY and CDR2 SAAADI come from the germline V gene. CDR3 nucleotide sequence: TGCGCCAGCAGTGTGCCAGGACTAGCAGGAGAGACCCAGTACTTC. It encodes CASSVPGLAGETQYF.

The chain links TRBV28 to TRBJ2-7; 13 positions agree with TRBD2. Trimming removed 5 bases from V and 0 bases from J; junction bases left unmatched: 10. This CDR3 has 18 amino acids. Germline-derived CDR1 and CDR2 are MDHEN and SYDVKM. The CDR3 nucleotides read TGTGCCAGCAGTCCTCCGGGACTAGCGGGAACCAACTCCTACGAGCAGTACTTC. This encodes CASSPPGLAGTNSYEQYF.